The clone carrying this TCR beta chain has more than one count but fewer than ten. This sample was taken from a study of patients and donors after allogeneic stem cell transplantation. TCRdb re-derived calls from the RT-PCR reads in MiXCR, one entry per CDR3 protein. Here the sample spans hundreds of thousands of distinct CDR3 sequences, about a sixth being singletons. Sequencing was carried out using blood, either unsorted or a sorted T cell fraction (not recorded which). The source of this sequence is a human donor who was either an allogeneic HSCT recipient or a stem cell or donor lymphocyte infusion donor (not recorded which). It is not recorded whose cells these are; they may come from a transplant donor.

The CDR3 loop is CASRRIGSNYGYTF. As DNA, the CDR3 is TGTGCCAGCAGGCGAATTGGGAGTAACTATGGCTACACCTTC. The rearrangement links TRBV12-3 or TRBV12-4 to TRBJ1-2, with D unresolved. The CDR3 covers 14 residues. Trimming took 6 bases from V and 1 from J, leaving 12 bases between them.